This T cell receptor (beta chain) was sequenced in a study of blood T cell repertoires in COVID-19 (dated by TCRdb to about 2020). Study-level background: Samples covering the acute and convalescent phases of COVID-19 were provided by collaborators in the United States, Italy and Spain. The prospective study material was composed of cDNA or gDNA derived from T cells, B-cell-depleted T cells, or PBMCs. The dataset comprised deeply sampled blood TCRbeta repertoires from subjects exposed to, actively infected with, or recovered from COVID-19. A freely available public database, intended as a resource for researchers studying the immune response to SARS-CoV-2, is where the repertoires were released. The samples were drawn from the first 160 participants of the ongoing ImmuneRACE study and from roughly 1,300 subjects provided by 6 global collaborators. Sample metadata almost always included a de-identified subject ID, COVID-19 status, age in years and sex. Where available, HLA class I and class II types were obtained from metadata supplied by the sample provider rather than from assay-based typing.

Overall results and qualifications from the work: The quantity of clinical and demographic metadata differed by source and by participant and was supplied without curation.

In the prospective study, participants were about 18 to 90 years old, resided in about two dozen geographic areas of the United States, and were enrolled through a virtual design. In the prospective study, participants were assigned to cohorts based on the clinical history participants reported in a screening survey and a study questionnaire. Recovered participants in ImmuneRACE Cohort 3 were defined as having two consecutive negative NP/OP PCR tests, clearance from a healthcare professional, or resolution of symptoms. In the prospective study, whole blood, serum and a nasopharyngeal or oropharyngeal swab were collected from each participant by mobile phlebotomists. Participants in the prospective study had the option to provide additional blood draws and questionnaires over a roughly two-month period. Prospective study blood samples were shipped either frozen or at room temperature before DNA extraction.

TCRbeta CDR3 regions were amplified from genomic DNA using the immunoSEQ Assay, a bias-controlled multiplex PCR. Per the source publication's procedure: Nucleated cell counts per sample were estimated from amplification of reference gene primers within the assay. Sequence reads were collapsed and filtered to measure the absolute abundance of every unique TCRbeta CDR3 rearrangement. For each sample, productive Simpson clonality was calculated as the square root of Simpson's diversity index over productive rearrangements. Drawn from immuneACCESS, this table holds only the in-frame rearrangements with V and J called that TCRdb kept. Clones are partly lost; checked studies trace under half to an unresolved V gene and leave the rest unexplained. For V, J and clone size, that table is used; D and trimming come from the DNA. The sample table lists 310,000 or so clones, roughly 85% of them with a count of one. Of the sample, about 6% falls within the top ten clones.

Reading from cysteine to phenylalanine, the CDR3 counts 13 amino acids. The only DNA kept is the CDR3, 39 bases in frame from the first base. CDR1 is given as SGHVS and CDR2 as FQNEAQ, both from the germline V gene. Ends trimmed: V by 5 bases, J by 3 bases; bases unmatched to a gene: 3. This clone has more than one count but fewer than ten. No antigen is known for it. Base qualities are not recorded, but no much larger clone differs from it by a single base. The chain joins TRBV7-8 to TRBJ1-2; the central 7 bases match TRBD1. The TCR comes from a woman in her 30s who had recovered from COVID-19. Sequencing input: PBMCs or T cells enriched from blood (not recorded which). The CDR3 sequence is CASSPDRDYGYTF. The DNA is as follows: TGTGCCAGCAGCCCCGACAGGGACTATGGCTACACCTTC.